This T cell receptor (beta chain) appears in the sequencing data of a study of blood T cells in healthy people across ages. This clonotype was recorded a few times. Its antigen is unknown. From germline, CDR1 is SGHRS and CDR2 YFSETQ. V dropped 4 bases and J dropped 10 bases, with 21 bases sitting between them. This CDR3 region has 15 residues. General observations from the study: Because sorting was not performed, PBMCs prevented conclusive naive versus antigen-experienced comparison. There was a strong correlation between TCR beta diversity and naive T cell percentage. Across the age range, TCR beta diversity per million T cells fell in a roughly linear way.

The use of a sample-barcoded 5' primer and a J-beta primer mix characterized a second PCR of about 7 to 12 cycles. Researchers report that each sample yielded at least 2.5 million CDR3-containing paired-end reads. From the 5' RACE reads, TCRdb called clonotypes with MiXCR, one entry per CDR3 protein. The sample yields approximately 1.5 million distinct CDR3 sequences, 30% to 35% seen once. The source is a woman aged 25 to 39 in good health. Sequenced: blood. The J gene is TRBJ2-4, the V gene TRBV5-1; D gene ambiguous. The CDR3 loop is CASSLYGYRDEIQYF. CDR3 in DNA: TGCGCCAGCAGCCTGTATGGGTACCGCGATGAAATTCAGTACTTC.